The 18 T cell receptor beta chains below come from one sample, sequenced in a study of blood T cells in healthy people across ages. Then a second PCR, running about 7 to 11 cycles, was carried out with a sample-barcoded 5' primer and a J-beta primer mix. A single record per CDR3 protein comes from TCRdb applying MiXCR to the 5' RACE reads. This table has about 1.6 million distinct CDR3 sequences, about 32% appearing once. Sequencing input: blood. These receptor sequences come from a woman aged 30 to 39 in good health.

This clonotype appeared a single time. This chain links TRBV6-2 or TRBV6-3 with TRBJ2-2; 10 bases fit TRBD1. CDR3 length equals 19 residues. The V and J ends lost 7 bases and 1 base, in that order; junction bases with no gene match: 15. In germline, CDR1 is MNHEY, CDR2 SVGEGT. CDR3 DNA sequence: TGTGCCAGCAATCCGCTGGGACAGGGGACCATTGTGAACACCGGGGAGCTGTTTTTT. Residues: CASNPLGQGTIVNTGELFF.

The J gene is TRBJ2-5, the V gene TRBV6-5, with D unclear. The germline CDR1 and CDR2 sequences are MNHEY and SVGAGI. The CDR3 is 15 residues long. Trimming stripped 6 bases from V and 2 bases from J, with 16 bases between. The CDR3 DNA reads TGTGCCAGCAGATCGGGCGGAACCCTACAAGAGACCCAGTACTTC. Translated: CASRSGGTLQETQYF.

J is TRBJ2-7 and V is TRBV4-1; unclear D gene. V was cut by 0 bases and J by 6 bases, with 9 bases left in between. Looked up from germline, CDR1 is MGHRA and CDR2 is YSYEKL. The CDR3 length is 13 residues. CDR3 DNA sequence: TGCGCCAGCAGCCAAGAATCTTTCGGCGAGCAGTACTTC. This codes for CASSQESFGEQYF.

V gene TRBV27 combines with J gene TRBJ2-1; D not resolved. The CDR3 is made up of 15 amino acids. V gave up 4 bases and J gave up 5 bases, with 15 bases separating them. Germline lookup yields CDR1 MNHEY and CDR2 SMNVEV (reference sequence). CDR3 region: CASSWTPVINNEQFF. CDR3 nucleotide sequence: TGTGCCAGCAGTTGGACCCCCGTAATTAACAATGAGCAGTTCTTC.

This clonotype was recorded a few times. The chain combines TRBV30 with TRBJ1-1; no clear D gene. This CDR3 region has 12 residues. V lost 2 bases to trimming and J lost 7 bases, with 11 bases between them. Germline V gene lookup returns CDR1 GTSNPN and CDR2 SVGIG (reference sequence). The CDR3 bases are TGTGCCTGGAGTCGGGTTTTCAGTGAAGCTTTCTTT. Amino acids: CAWSRVFSEAFF.

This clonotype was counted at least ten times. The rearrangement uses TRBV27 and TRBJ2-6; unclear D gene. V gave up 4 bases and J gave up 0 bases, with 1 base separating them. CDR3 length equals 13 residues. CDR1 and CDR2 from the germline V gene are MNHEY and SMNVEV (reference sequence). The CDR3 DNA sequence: TGTGCCAGCAGTTCCTCTGGGGCCAACGTCCTGACTTTC. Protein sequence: CASSSSGANVLTF.

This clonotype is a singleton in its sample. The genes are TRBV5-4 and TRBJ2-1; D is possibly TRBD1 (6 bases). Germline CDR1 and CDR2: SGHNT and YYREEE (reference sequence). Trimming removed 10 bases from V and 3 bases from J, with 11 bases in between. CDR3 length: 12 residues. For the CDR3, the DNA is TGTGCCGACGGGACACTCTACAATGAGCAGTTCTTC. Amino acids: CADGTLYNEQFF.

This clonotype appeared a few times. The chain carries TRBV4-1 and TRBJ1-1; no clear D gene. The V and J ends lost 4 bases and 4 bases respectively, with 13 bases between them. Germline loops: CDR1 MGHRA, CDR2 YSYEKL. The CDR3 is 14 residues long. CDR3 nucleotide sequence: TGCGCCAGCAGCCGAGGTCCGGGTAGCACTGAAGCTTTCTTT. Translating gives CASSRGPGSTEAFF.

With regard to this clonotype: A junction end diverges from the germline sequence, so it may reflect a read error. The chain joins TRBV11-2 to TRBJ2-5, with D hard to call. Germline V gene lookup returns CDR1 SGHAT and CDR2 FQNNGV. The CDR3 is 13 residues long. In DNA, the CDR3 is TGTGCCAGCGGCTTACAGCACCAAGAGACCCAGTACTTC. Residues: CASGLQHQETQYF.

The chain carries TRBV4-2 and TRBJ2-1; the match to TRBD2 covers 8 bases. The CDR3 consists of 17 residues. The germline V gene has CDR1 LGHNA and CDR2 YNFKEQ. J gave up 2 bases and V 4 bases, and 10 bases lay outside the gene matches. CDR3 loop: CASSLNPGGATYNEQFF. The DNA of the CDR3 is TGTGCCAGCAGCCTTAACCCCGGGGGGGCCACCTACAATGAGCAGTTCTTC.

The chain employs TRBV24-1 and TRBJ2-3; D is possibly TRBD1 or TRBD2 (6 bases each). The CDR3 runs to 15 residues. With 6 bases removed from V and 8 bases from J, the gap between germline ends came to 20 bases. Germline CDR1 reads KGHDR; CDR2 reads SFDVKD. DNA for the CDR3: TGTGCCACCAGTTGGGGGGACAAGTCAAGCGGTACGCAGTATTTT. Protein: CATSWGDKSSGTQYF.

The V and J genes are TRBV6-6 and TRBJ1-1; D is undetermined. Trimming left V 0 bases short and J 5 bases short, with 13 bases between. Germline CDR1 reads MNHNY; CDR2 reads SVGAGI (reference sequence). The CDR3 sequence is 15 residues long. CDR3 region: CASSYSPLGVTEAFF. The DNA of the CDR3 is TGTGCCAGCAGTTACTCGCCCTTGGGAGTTACTGAAGCTTTCTTT.

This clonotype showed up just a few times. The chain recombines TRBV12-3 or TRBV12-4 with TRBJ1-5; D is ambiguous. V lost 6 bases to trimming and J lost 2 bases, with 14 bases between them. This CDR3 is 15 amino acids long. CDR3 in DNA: TGTGCCAGCAGCCCGACGGGCTATGGCAATCAGCCCCAGCATTTT. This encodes CASSPTGYGNQPQHF.

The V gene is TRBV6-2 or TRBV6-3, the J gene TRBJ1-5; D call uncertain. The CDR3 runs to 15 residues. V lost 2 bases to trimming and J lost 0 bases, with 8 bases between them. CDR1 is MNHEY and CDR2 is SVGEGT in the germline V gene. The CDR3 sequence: CASSYGGYSNQPQHF. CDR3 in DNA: TGTGCCAGCAGTTACGGCGGGTATAGCAATCAGCCCCAGCATTTT.

Here the CDR3 reads CASSPVWGVSYNEQFF. The CDR3, as DNA: TGTGCCAGCAGCCCCGTGTGGGGGGTCTCCTACAATGAGCAGTTCTTC. The chain joins TRBV11-2 to TRBJ2-1; tentatively, D is TRBD2 (6 bases). Germline-derived CDR1 and CDR2 are SGHAT and FQNNGV. Trimming removed 5 bases from V and 0 bases from J, with 14 bases in between. The CDR3 has 16 amino acids.

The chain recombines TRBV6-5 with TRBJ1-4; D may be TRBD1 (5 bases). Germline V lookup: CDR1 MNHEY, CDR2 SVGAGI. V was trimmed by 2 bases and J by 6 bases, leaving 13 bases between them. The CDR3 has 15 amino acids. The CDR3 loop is CASSYGGRVDEKLFF. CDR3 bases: TGTGCCAGCAGTTACGGTGGCAGGGTAGATGAAAAACTGTTTTTT.

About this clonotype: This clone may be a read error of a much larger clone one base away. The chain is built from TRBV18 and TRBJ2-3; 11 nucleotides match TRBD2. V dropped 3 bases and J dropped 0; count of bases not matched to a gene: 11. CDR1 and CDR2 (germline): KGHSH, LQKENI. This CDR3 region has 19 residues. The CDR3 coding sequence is TGTGCCAGCTCACCGATTCCGGGACTAGCGGAGACTAGCACAGATACGCAGTATTTT. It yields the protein CASSPIPGLAETSTDTQYF.

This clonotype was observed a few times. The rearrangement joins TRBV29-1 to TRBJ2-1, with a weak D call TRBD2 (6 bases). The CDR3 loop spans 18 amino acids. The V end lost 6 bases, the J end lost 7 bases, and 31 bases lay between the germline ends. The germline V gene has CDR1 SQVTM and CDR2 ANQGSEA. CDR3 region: CSVPNIYTGTAGLNEQFF. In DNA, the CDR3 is TGCAGCGTCCCGAATATTTATACCGGGACTGCCGGTCTTAATGAGCAGTTCTTC.